This T cell receptor gamma chain is drawn from a study of Vδ1+ human thymocytes. Sequences come from RNA converted to cDNA by reverse transcription. Pooled V-gene forward primers with one constant-region reverse primer generated the CDR3 amplicons by multiplex PCR. TCRdb re-analyzed the multiplex PCR reads via CATT. The sample has 30,000 to 45,000 gamma-chain clones; 20% to 25% are singletons. Germline V lookup: CDR1 GITISATS, CDR2 ISYDGTV (reference sequence). The ends lost 0 bases at V and 3 bases at J; junction bases unmatched: 11. The CDR3 runs 16 residues. Findings of the study overall: Thymic TRG and TRD repertoires appeared highly polyclonal, with Gaussian CDR3 length distributions.

This clone was recorded once. Its antigen is currently unknown. Purity of the sorted Vdelta1+ thymocytes ranged from roughly 97% to 99.6%. The receptor comes from a girl under three years old who had congenital heart surgery. Sequences were obtained from Vdelta1+ gamma-delta thymocytes from the thymus. Subset here: FACS-sorted CD3+ TCRalphabeta- TCRVdelta1+ TCRVdelta2- thymocytes. The V call is TRGV9, the J call TRGJ1 or TRGJ2. CDR3 DNA sequence: TGTGCCTTGTGGGAGGTGCAGGCCCGAATTTATTATAAGAAACTCTTT. Its translation is CALWEVQARIYYKKLF.